A single sample is the source of the 29 T cell receptor beta chains below, sequenced in a study of shared clonotypes between healthy human individuals. Using immunoSEQ multiplex PCR, the repertoire was profiled, and TCRdb retains in-frame clones only, with some absent. Here the sample spans 640,000 or so clones, 60% to 80% being singletons. The sample was memory CD4+ T cells sorted from blood. As for subset: CD45RA-negative fraction. These receptors were obtained from a woman aged 25 to 39 in good health.

The chain combines TRBV6-1 with TRBJ2-3, with D possibly matching TRBD1 (6 bases). V lost 4 bases, J lost 2 bases, and 13 bases lay in between. CDR1 MNHNS and CDR2 SASEGT come from the germline V gene. This CDR3 has 15 residues. The CDR3 bases are TGTGCCAGCAGTGTTTCTGGGGGCCTCACAGATACGCAGTATTTT. Its protein is CASSVSGGLTDTQYF.

This clone has just one count. The rearrangement links TRBV27 to TRBJ2-7; the match to TRBD2 covers 14 bases. The germline V gene has CDR1 MNHEY and CDR2 SMNVEV (reference sequence). Trimming removed 7 bases from V and 6 bases from J; junction bases left unmatched: 11. The CDR3 sequence is 16 residues long. The CDR3 DNA follows: TGTGCCAGCACCCGGGGACTAGCGGGAGAGGCAGCCGAGCAGTACTTC. It yields the protein CASTRGLAGEAAEQYF.

The rearrangement uses TRBV6-5 and TRBJ2-7; 9 positions agree with TRBD2. Germline CDR1 and CDR2: MNHEY and SVGAGI. The CDR3 contains 14 residues. Trimming cost V 6 bases and J 1 base; bases outside gene matches: 4. The CDR3 loop reads CASRPLAGSYEQYF. CDR3 DNA: TGTGCCAGCAGGCCCCTAGCGGGGTCCTACGAGCAGTACTTC.

Comment on this clone: The sample carries other DNA sequences with the same CDR3. The V gene is TRBV5-1, the J gene TRBJ2-3; TRBD1 matches 7 bases. V lost 0 bases to trimming and J lost 4 bases; unmatched junction nucleotides: 5. CDR1 is SGHRS, CDR2 YFSETQ, per germline. This CDR3 contains 15 residues. This CDR3 is CASSLEGQGADTQYF. The CDR3, as DNA: TGCGCCAGCAGCTTGGAAGGGCAGGGGGCAGATACGCAGTATTTT.

The V and J genes are TRBV7-6 and TRBJ1-1, with D unclear. Germline V gene sequence: CDR1 SGHVS, CDR2 FNYEAQ. The CDR3 has 12 amino acids. The V and J ends lost 5 bases and 7 bases respectively, with 11 bases between them. The CDR3 here is CASSPGFGEAFF. The CDR3 DNA reads as TGTGCCAGCAGCCCGGGGTTTGGTGAAGCTTTCTTT.

The chain is built from TRBV5-4 and TRBJ2-2; a weak D match, TRBD1 (5 bases). Looked up from germline, CDR1 is SGHNT and CDR2 is YYREEE (reference sequence). V was trimmed by 5 bases and J by 4 bases, leaving 9 bases between them. The CDR3 consists of 13 residues. CDR3 amino acids: CASRPTGTGELFF. CDR3 sequence (DNA): TGTGCCAGCAGACCTACAGGCACCGGGGAGCTGTTTTTT. Based on the CDR3 plus reference TRBV5-4 and TRBJ2-2, the full variable domain is ETGVTQSPTHLIKTRGQQVTLRCSSQSGHNTVSWYQQALGQGPQFIFQYYREEENGRGNFPPRFSGLQFPNYSSELNVNALELDDSALYLCASRPTGTGELFFGEGSRLTVL.

The V call is TRBV4-1, the J call TRBJ2-4; 9 bases line up with TRBD2. From germline, CDR1 is MGHRA and CDR2 YSYEKL. CDR3 length equals 17 residues. J lost 0 bases, V lost 0 bases, and 3 bases had no gene match. The CDR3 loop is CASSQELAGLAKNIQYF. CDR3 nucleotides: TGCGCCAGCAGCCAAGAGCTAGCGGGACTAGCCAAAAACATTCAGTACTTC.

This chain connects TRBV30 to TRBJ2-1; 7 bases fit TRBD1. The J segment lost 7 bases and the V segment lost 4 bases, leaving 4 bases of the junction unmatched. The CDR3 extends over 12 amino acids. Germline assignment: CDR1 GTSNPN and CDR2 SVGIG (reference sequence). Here the CDR3 DNA reads TGTGCCTGGAAGGGGGCCCGGAATGAGCAGTTCTTC. This codes for CAWKGARNEQFF.

The chain employs TRBV29-1 and TRBJ1-1, with D tentatively TRBD1 (6 bases). Germline V gene data show CDR1 as SQVTM and CDR2 as ANQGSEA. V was cut by 5 bases and J by 1 base, with 11 bases left in between. This CDR3 contains 13 residues. CDR3 sequence: CSVSGQPNTEAFF. The CDR3 DNA follows: TGCAGCGTTTCCGGACAGCCGAACACTGAAGCTTTCTTT.

The chain has TRBV5-4 and TRBJ1-5; possible D gene TRBD1, 5 bases. V lost 0 bases, J lost 2 bases, and 12 bases lay in between. CDR3 size: 16 residues. The germline CDR1 and CDR2 sequences are SGHNT and YYREEE (reference sequence). The CDR3, as DNA: TGTGCCAGCAGCTTGGGGGGGTCGGTCGGCAATCAGCCCCAGCATTTT. It yields the protein CASSLGGSVGNQPQHF. The full variable domain, rest sourced from reference TRBV5-4 and TRBJ1-5, is ETGVTQSPTHLIKTRGQQVTLRCSSQSGHNTVSWYQQALGQGPQFIFQYYREEENGRGNFPPRFSGLQFPNYSSELNVNALELDDSALYLCASSLGGSVGNQPQHFGDGTRLSIL.

This clone was recorded a few times. The V gene is TRBV11-2, the J gene TRBJ1-2; D is possibly TRBD1 (5 bases). The V gene lost 4 bases and the J gene lost 3 bases, with 18 bases spanning the gap. The CDR3 covers 16 residues. CDR1 is SGHAT, CDR2 FQNNGV, per germline. This chain's CDR3 is CASSSNLDSMDYGYTF. The CDR3 nucleotides are TGTGCCAGCAGCTCCAACCTAGACAGCATGGACTATGGCTACACCTTC. Full variable domain (missing parts from reference TRBV11-2 and TRBJ1-2): EAGVAQSPRYKIIEKRQSVAFWCNPISGHATLYWYQQILGQGPKLLIQFQNNGVVDDSQLPKDRFSAERLKGVDSTLKIQPAKLEDSAVYLCASSSNLDSMDYGYTFGSGTRLTVV.

To note about this clone: Other DNA sequences within the sample encode an identical CDR3. The chain joins TRBV28 to TRBJ1-2, with D unresolved. V was cut by 3 bases and J by 5 bases, with 7 bases left in between. In germline, CDR1 is MDHEN, CDR2 SYDVKM. The CDR3 is 12 amino acids. The CDR3 DNA reads TGTGCCAGCAGTTTCGGATATTATGGCTACACCTTC. It translates to CASSFGYYGYTF.

This clone was found once. The chain joins TRBV28 to TRBJ2-7; 8 nucleotides line up with TRBD2. The CDR3 extends over 14 amino acids. Germline V gives CDR1 MDHEN, CDR2 SYDVKM. The V and J ends lost 2 bases and 5 bases, in that order; junction bases with no gene match: 5. This chain's CDR3 is CASSLLAGQNEQYF. As DNA, the CDR3 is TGTGCCAGCAGTTTACTAGCGGGTCAGAACGAGCAGTACTTC.

The chain has TRBV27 and TRBJ2-5; D uncertain. V was shortened by 10 bases and J by 4 bases, with 16 bases between the two germline ends. Germline-derived CDR1 and CDR2 are MNHEY and SMNVEV (reference sequence). The CDR3 length is 13 residues. CDR3 coding DNA: TGTGCCACCCGCCCCAACCAACGAGAGACCCAGTACTTC. The encoded protein is CATRPNQRETQYF.

The chain is built from TRBV21-1 and TRBJ2-2; whether TRBD2, the table's D call, matches the DNA was not checked. TRBV21-1 is reported as a pseudogene. The CDR3 has 17 residues. CDR3 nucleotide sequence: TGTGCCAGCAGCAAAGTGAAACTAGCGGGAGCCACCGGGGAGCTGTTTTTT. Amino acids: CASSKVKLAGATGELFF.

The V gene is TRBV18, the J gene TRBJ2-5; D not resolved. CDR3 length: 12 amino acids. V was clipped by 4 bases and J by 5 bases, with 8 bases between them. CDR1 and CDR2 (germline): KGHSH, LQKENI. CDR3 in DNA: TGTGCCAGCTCACGTACCGCGGAGACCCAGTACTTC. It translates to CASSRTAETQYF.

The chain recombines TRBV7-9 with TRBJ2-7, with TRBD2 identical over 9 bases. V lost 1 base, J lost 4 bases, and 2 bases stayed unmatched. The length of the CDR3 is 14 residues. Germline V gene sequence: CDR1 SEHNR, CDR2 FQNEAQ (reference sequence). Here the CDR3 DNA reads TGTGCCAGCAGCTTAGTTGCGGGAGGGTACGAGCAGTACTTC. Protein product: CASSLVAGGYEQYF.

CDR3 region: CATSKTGTATLNYGYTF. CDR3 DNA sequence: TGTGCCACCAGCAAGACCGGGACAGCGACACTTAACTATGGCTACACCTTC. V usage is TRBV15 and J usage is TRBJ1-2; 7 bases fit TRBD1. The trim removed 4 bases at V and 1 base at J, leaving 12 bases unmatched. The CDR3 has 17 amino acids. The germline V gene has CDR1 LNHNV and CDR2 YYDKDF (reference sequence).

There are a few counts of this clone. This chain connects TRBV18 to TRBJ2-3; TRBD2 matches at 8 bases. The CDR3 is 15 amino acids. CDR1 and CDR2 from the germline V gene are KGHSH and LQKENI. V shed 5 bases, J shed 2 bases, and the junction held 6 bases outside the gene matches. The CDR3 DNA reads as TGTGCCAGCTCAGCACTAGCGGAGGTCACAGATACGCAGTATTTT. Translated, it gives CASSALAEVTDTQYF.

V usage is TRBV5-5 and J usage is TRBJ2-2; 7 bases match TRBD1. V was pared by 1 base and J by 1 base, with 4 bases of the junction left unmatched. Germline loops: CDR1 SGHKS, CDR2 YYEKEE (reference sequence). CDR3 length equals 16 residues. CDR3 nucleotides: TGTGCCAGCAGCTTGACAGGGGCCATGAACACCGGGGAGCTGTTTTTT. Translation: CASSLTGAMNTGELFF.

The rearrangement joins TRBV28 to TRBJ1-1; maybe TRBD1 (5 bases). Germline V gene lookup returns CDR1 MDHEN and CDR2 SYDVKM. The CDR3 extends over 15 amino acids. V lost 5 bases, J lost 4 bases, and 17 bases lay in between. The CDR3 DNA is TGTGCCAGCAGTACTTACAGGCGGGGGTCCACTGAAGCTTTCTTT. Its protein is CASSTYRRGSTEAFF.

The chain couples TRBV28 to TRBJ2-7, with D maybe TRBD1 (5 bases). This CDR3 comprises 13 residues. Trimming stripped 5 bases from V and 4 bases from J, with 12 bases between. Looked up from germline, CDR1 is MDHEN and CDR2 is SYDVKM. The CDR3 protein is CASSPTPGYEQYF. CDR3 coding DNA: TGTGCCAGCAGTCCAACCCCAGGGTACGAGCAGTACTTC.

Notes on this clone: Other nucleotide sequences from this sample produce the same CDR3. This sequence joins TRBV5-1 and TRBJ2-1, with TRBD1 as a possible D gene (6 bases). Trimming removed 4 bases at V and 1 base at J, with 12 bases between. The CDR3 is 15 amino acids. Germline CDR1 SGHRS, CDR2 YFSETQ. CDR3 protein: CASSQDSSSYNEQFF. CDR3 bases: TGCGCCAGCAGCCAGGACAGTAGTTCCTACAATGAGCAGTTCTTC.

V gene TRBV28 combines with J gene TRBJ2-3; D is perhaps TRBD1 or TRBD2 (5 bases each). CDR1 and CDR2 (germline): MDHEN, SYDVKM. This CDR3 spans 12 amino acids. Trimming took off 4 bases at V and 4 bases at J, with 6 bases between the two ends. DNA for the CDR3: TGTGCCAGCAGTTCGGGACCAGATACGCAGTATTTT. Encoded protein: CASSSGPDTQYF.

This rearrangement joins TRBV4-2 to TRBJ2-5; 10 bases line up with TRBD2. This CDR3 has 16 residues. In germline, CDR1 is LGHNA, CDR2 YNFKEQ. V dropped 1 base and J dropped 5; count of bases not matched to a gene: 7. The DNA of the CDR3 is TGTGCCAGCAGCCAAGGGGTCAGCGGGAGGGGGGAGACCCAGTACTTC. Translated: CASSQGVSGRGETQYF.

The V call is TRBV11-2, the J call TRBJ1-4, with D possibly TRBD1 on 6 matching bases. V dropped 5 bases and J dropped 6 bases, with 16 bases sitting between them. CDR1 is SGHAT, CDR2 FQNNGV, per germline. This CDR3 comprises 15 residues. The chain's CDR3 is CASSLRDKSYEKLFF. The CDR3 region has the DNA TGTGCCAGCAGCCTCCGGGACAAGAGTTATGAAAAACTGTTTTTT.

The genes are TRBV5-1 and TRBJ1-1; D gene uncertain. The germline V and J ends were trimmed by 0 bases and 4 bases, with 13 bases remaining between them. CDR3 length: 15 amino acids. The germline CDR1 and CDR2 sequences are SGHRS and YFSETQ. CDR3 DNA: TGCGCCAGCAGCTTGGACGAGGTGGGGTCCACTGAAGCTTTCTTT. Protein: CASSLDEVGSTEAFF.

The chain is built from TRBV6-5 and TRBJ2-7, with 9 bases identical to TRBD2. Trimming removed 5 bases from V and 1 base from J; junction bases left unmatched: 6. The CDR3 runs to 15 residues. Germline values: CDR1 MNHEY, CDR2 SVGAGI. Here the CDR3 reads CASSMNLAGSYEQYF. The DNA of the CDR3 is TGTGCCAGCAGTATGAACCTAGCGGGATCCTACGAGCAGTACTTC.

The rearrangement joins TRBV5-1 to TRBJ1-6; D not resolved. V was shortened by 0 bases and J by 5 bases, with 12 bases between the two germline ends. The CDR3 covers 16 residues. CDR1 is SGHRS and CDR2 is YFSETQ in the germline V gene. The chain's CDR3 is CASSLAAGSNNSPLHF. CDR3 nucleotides: TGCGCCAGCAGCTTGGCCGCGGGCAGCAATAATTCACCCCTCCACTTT.